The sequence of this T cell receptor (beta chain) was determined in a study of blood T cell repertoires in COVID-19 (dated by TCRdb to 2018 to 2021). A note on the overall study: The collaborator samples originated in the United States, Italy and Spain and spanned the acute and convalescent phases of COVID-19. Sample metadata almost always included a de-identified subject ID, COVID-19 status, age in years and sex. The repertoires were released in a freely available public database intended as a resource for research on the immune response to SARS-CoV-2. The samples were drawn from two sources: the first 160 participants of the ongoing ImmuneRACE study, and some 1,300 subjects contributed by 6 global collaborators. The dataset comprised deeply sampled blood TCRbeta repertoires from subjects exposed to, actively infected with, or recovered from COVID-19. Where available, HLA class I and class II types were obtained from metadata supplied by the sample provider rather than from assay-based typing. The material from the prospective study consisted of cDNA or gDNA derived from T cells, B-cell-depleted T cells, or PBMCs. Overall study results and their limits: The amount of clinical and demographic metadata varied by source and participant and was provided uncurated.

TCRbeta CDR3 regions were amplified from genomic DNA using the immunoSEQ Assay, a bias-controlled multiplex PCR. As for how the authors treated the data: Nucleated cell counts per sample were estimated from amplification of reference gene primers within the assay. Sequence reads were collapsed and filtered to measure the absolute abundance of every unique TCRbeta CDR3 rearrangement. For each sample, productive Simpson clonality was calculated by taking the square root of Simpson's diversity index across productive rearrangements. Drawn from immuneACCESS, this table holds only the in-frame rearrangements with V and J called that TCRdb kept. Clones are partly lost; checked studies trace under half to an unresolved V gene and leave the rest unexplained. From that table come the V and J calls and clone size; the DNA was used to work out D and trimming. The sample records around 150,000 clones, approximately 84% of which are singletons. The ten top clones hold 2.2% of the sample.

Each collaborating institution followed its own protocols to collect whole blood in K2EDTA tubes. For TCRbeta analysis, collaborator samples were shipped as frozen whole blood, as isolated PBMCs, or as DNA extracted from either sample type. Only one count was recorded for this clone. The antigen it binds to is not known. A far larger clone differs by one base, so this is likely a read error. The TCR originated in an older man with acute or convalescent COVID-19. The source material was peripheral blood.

The sequenced DNA is TGTGCCAGCAGATCCGACAGGGGCACTGAAGCTTTCTTT. Its coded protein is CASRSDRGTEAFF. The chain was built from TRBV5-5 and TRBJ1-1, and TRBD1 aligns with 8 junction nucleotides. The CDR3 sequence holds 13 residues, the cysteine and phenylalanine included. The only DNA kept is the CDR3, 39 bases in frame from the first base. The germline V gene (reference sequence) provides CDR1 SGHKS and CDR2 YYEKEE. The germline V and J ends show losses of 5 bases and 4 bases respectively, and no gene match explains 4 bases of the junction. With the rest looked up from the reference TRBV5-5 and TRBJ1-1 genes rather than sequenced, the full variable domain is DAGVTQSPTHLIKTRGQQVTLRCSPISGHKSVSWYQQVLGQGPQFIFQYYEKEERGRGNFPDRFSARQFPNYSSELNVNALLLGDSALYLCASRSDRGTEAFFGQGTRLTVV.